This T cell receptor beta chain was profiled in a study of T cell responses to AZD1222 COVID-19 vaccine. Points from the study as a whole: Donor demographics were predominantly white British with a female majority; clonal diversity may be underestimated. Unmutated regions of variants are reportedly targeted by nearly half of spike-specific TCRs.

Generated by immunoSEQ multiplex PCR, the TCRdb table keeps only in-frame clones and is missing some. The table lists over 75,000 clones, 75% to 90% of them singletons. The CDR3 is 16 residues long. V was clipped by 0 bases and J by 1 base; unmatched bases: 4. Germline CDR1 reads WSHSY; CDR2 reads SAAADI. In the case of this clone: Its antigen is still unknown.

This sequence originates from an adult who received the AZD1222 COVID-19 vaccine. The sequencing here drew on peripheral blood, taken 28 days after the second AZD1222 dose. The rearrangement links TRBV10-2 to TRBJ2-3; TRBD1 agrees at 7 bases. The CDR3 DNA sequence: TGCGCCAGCAGTGAGTCGAGAGACAGGGGCACAGATACGCAGTATTTT. Protein sequence: CASSESRDRGTDTQYF.